This TCR beta chain was identified in a study of T cells in women clearing cervical HPV infection. Background on the study: Controls gave blood once infection was undetectable; cases at lesion identification. Case blood was drawn a median roughly 150 days after lesion detection.

TCRdb's copy holds only in-frame clones and misses some; the assay was immunoSEQ multiplex PCR. Recorded for this sample: 25,000 to 35,000 clones. The CDR3 is 15 amino acids. Germline loops: CDR1 SQVTM, CDR2 ANQGSEA. V lost 6 bases to trimming and J lost 5 bases; unmatched junction nucleotides: 16. With regard to this clone: What it binds is not known. The read terminates 3 residues ahead of where the CDR3 ends, so the germline J gene completes it.

General study findings and limits: Combining TCR richness with V gene abundances gave approximately 0.8 AUC.

The rearrangement uses TRBV29-1 and TRBJ2-7, with 7 bases that match TRBD2. The receptor's source is a woman between 18 and 70 years old with a cervical HPV16 infection that either progressed to CIN3+ or cleared (not recorded which). The sequenced material came from blood buffy coat. CDR3 bases read: TGCAGCGTGTACTTGTCGGGGGGTTCCCTAGACGAG. As protein: CSVYLSGGSLDE. The entire CDR3 reads CSVYLSGGSLDEQYF.